This T cell receptor (beta chain) emerged from a study of blood T cell repertoires in COVID-19. Background on the study: Samples representing acute and convalescent COVID-19 were sourced from the United States, Italy and Spain. Sources were T cells, B-cell-depleted T cells, or PBMCs; the material itself was cDNA or gDNA.

In the source study's methods: Estimation of nucleated cell counts relied on the amplification of reference gene primers. Sequenced by immunoSEQ multiplex PCR; TCRdb stores in-frame clones only, minus some. From that table come the V and J calls and clone size; the DNA was used to work out D and trimming. This sample yields about 170,000 clones, of which about nine tenths are seen a single time; around 5% belongs to the top ten. Followed over time, Seattle patients had been enrolled while infection was active. This CDR3 has 13 amino acids. V trimming: 6 bases; J trimming: 3 bases; junction bases outside the gene matches: 5. Germline CDR1 reads SQVTM; CDR2 reads ANQGSEA. In the case of this clone: The same CDR3 arises from other DNA sequences in this sample as well.

Sequences were obtained from peripheral blood. The receptor's source is a man aged 18-30 years with COVID-19, enrolled during active disease. The V gene is TRBV29-1, the J gene TRBJ2-7; TRBD2 matches 10 bases. CDR3 DNA sequence: TGCAGCGTGGGGGCTAGCGGGAGCTACGAGCAGTACTTC. Translated: CSVGASGSYEQYF.